Listed below are T cell receptor beta chains from one sample, sequenced in a study of T cells after yellow fever vaccination. MiXCR, applied by TCRdb to the 5' RACE reads, yields one record per CDR3 protein. The sample records hundreds of thousands of distinct CDR3 sequences, approximately 4% being singletons. Sequenced here: PBMCs, sampled 5 days after the yellow fever booster vaccination. The receptors were gathered from a man between 18 and 29 years old who received the YFV17D yellow fever vaccine. Each CDR3 is given with its conserved first and last residue.

v_call cdr3_aa
TRBV15 CATSRGQGRTYEQYF
TRBV24-1 CATSETGTGYTDTQYF
TRBV4-2 CASSQDPQGTQYF
TRBV9 CASSVLGGRYNEQFF
TRBV29-1 CSVETSHGDTQYF
TRBV11-2 CASSSGTYGYGYTF
TRBV5-1 CASSGRWGETQYF
TRBV7-9 CASSLADGVVGKLFF
TRBV20-1 CSAEQVVSRAGQPQHF
TRBV7-6 CASSRTRNEQFF
TRBV30 CAWRVQGSHGYTF
TRBV7-9 CASSLGGGSSSYNEQFF
TRBV7-9 CASSPRTSGGTGELFF
TRBV5-1 CASRDGQGNTEAFF
TRBV25-1 CASSESGVYHGYTF
TRBV20-1 CSASVKGDEQYF
TRBV21-1 CASSKEGAATGPVQPYEQFF
TRBV5-1 CASSLAGGEAFF
TRBV18 CASSPLDTTDTQYF
TRBV20-1 CSAGLGDEQYF
TRBV4-2 CASSQDPRVGGYGYTF
TRBV7-2 CASSYASGGANTQYF
TRBV5-1 CASSSDVFTDTQYF
TRBV5-1 CASSPGGHSKNIQYF
TRBV7-9 CASSLMIQGSEKLFF
TRBV20-1 CSAIIFRTPHLETQYF
TRBV18 CASSRTGTSGGTNTGELFF
TRBV6-2/TRBV6-3 CASSPGQGREAFF
TRBV20-1 CSARDPGTGNIQYF
TRBV15 CATSRDHNPSGNTIYF
TRBV18 CASSPLAGRTQETQYF
TRBV13 CASSQTPGRLAKNIQYF
TRBV6-1 CASVPGQGKWILLNQPQHF
TRBV5-1 CASSLYSGGVVEQFF
TRBV30 CAWSGTGLGELFF
TRBV7-9 CASSLSDRGLWETQYF
TRBV3-1 CASSHPTIAGGPSSTDTQYF
TRBV2 CASSPQQGLTQYF
TRBV18 CASSKSLDTLNTEAFF
TRBV29-1 CSFRLAGGHNEQFF
TRBV29-1 CSADSRDRGPYGYTF
TRBV5-4 CASSSRTGTNYGYTF
TRBV6-2/TRBV6-3 CASSTRQGARVRGYTF
TRBV7-9 CASSLIFEAFF
TRBV12-3/TRBV12-4 CASRHTGTHNEQFF